This is a list of T cell receptor beta chains from one sample in a study of early T cells in non-severe SARS-CoV-2 infection. TCRdb processed the 5' RACE reads anew with MiXCR; each CDR3 protein has one entry. The repertoire holds 50,000 to 60,000 distinct CDR3 sequences, with about 10% as singletons. Sequenced sample: whole blood. The receptors were sampled from an adult who was a healthcare worker with PCR-confirmed SARS-CoV-2 infection or an uninfected control (not recorded which). The CDR3 runs from the conserved cysteine through the conserved F or W. The D gene is left open where the match is weak. Size is omitted from some rows. Given values are once, few, many or a class for expanded clones.

clone size: many; V gene: TRBV4-2; D gene: .; J gene: TRBJ2-3; CDR3 DNA: TGTGCCAGCAGCCAAGATCGGAGTGGCACAGATACGCAGTATTTT; CDR3 protein: CASSQDRSGTDTQYF
clone size: few; V gene: TRBV12-3/TRBV12-4; D gene: TRBD1; J gene: TRBJ1-1; CDR3 DNA: TGTGCCAGCAGTTTGACAGGGACGAACACTGAAGCTTTCTTT; CDR3 protein: CASSLTGTNTEAFF
clone size: many; V gene: TRBV11-2; D gene: .; J gene: TRBJ1-2; CDR3 DNA: TGTGCCAGCAGCTTAAAGGCGGAGGGAACGCGTGGCTACACCTTC; CDR3 protein: CASSLKAEGTRGYTF
clone size: few; V gene: TRBV29-1; D gene: TRBD1; J gene: TRBJ1-4; CDR3 DNA: TGCAGCGCCCGGGTCCAGGGGGCCAGCGAAAAACTGTTTTTT; CDR3 protein: CSARVQGASEKLFF
clone size: few; V gene: TRBV7-6; D gene: TRBD1; J gene: TRBJ1-6; CDR3 DNA: TGTGCCAGCAGCCGCGGGACAGGGGATAATTCACCCCTCCACTTT; CDR3 protein: CASSRGTGDNSPLHF
clone size: .; V gene: TRBV30; D gene: .; J gene: TRBJ1-4; CDR3 DNA: TGTGCCTGGATGGCCCTGCCGAGGGAACTGTTTTTT; CDR3 protein: CAWMALPRELFF
clone size: many; V gene: TRBV24-1; D gene: .; J gene: TRBJ2-1; CDR3 DNA: TGTGCCACCAGCCCCTCCAGGGGCCCCTACAATGAGCAGTTCTTC; CDR3 protein: CATSPSRGPYNEQFF
clone size: few; V gene: TRBV10-2; D gene: .; J gene: TRBJ2-3; CDR3 DNA: TGCGCCAGCAGCCCTAGGCTAGACCCCCTCACAGATACGCAGTATTTT; CDR3 protein: CASSPRLDPLTDTQYF
clone size: many; V gene: TRBV20-1; D gene: TRBD1; J gene: TRBJ1-6; CDR3 DNA: TGCAGTGCTAGAGATGGCGGGACAGGGGGCGGTTCACCCCTCCACTTT; CDR3 protein: CSARDGGTGGGSPLHF
clone size: few; V gene: TRBV25-1; D gene: TRBD1; J gene: TRBJ2-3; CDR3 DNA: TGTGCCAGCAGTGAAGTGGGACAGGGTAAGGATACGCAGTATTTT; CDR3 protein: CASSEVGQGKDTQYF
clone size: many; V gene: TRBV7-9; D gene: .; J gene: TRBJ1-2; CDR3 DNA: TGTGCCAGCCGCCCCGCGGGCCTGAACTATGGCTACACCTTC; CDR3 protein: CASRPAGLNYGYTF
clone size: .; V gene: TRBV5-1; D gene: .; J gene: TRBJ1-6; CDR3 DNA: TGCGCCAGCAGCTTGGACAACAGGGAGAATTCACCCCTCCACTTT; CDR3 protein: CASSLDNRENSPLHF
clone size: many; V gene: TRBV28; D gene: TRBD2; J gene: TRBJ2-5; CDR3 DNA: TGTGCCAGCAGGCCAACCCCGGGACTAGAGATAGAGACCCAGTACTTC; CDR3 protein: CASRPTPGLEIETQYF
clone size: .; V gene: TRBV20-1; D gene: .; J gene: TRBJ2-1; CDR3 DNA: TGCAGTGCCTACCAGGGCCAGCGTGGTGAGCAGTTCTTC; CDR3 protein: CSAYQGQRGEQFF
clone size: .; V gene: TRBV15; D gene: TRBD2; J gene: TRBJ2-5; CDR3 DNA: TGTGCCACCAGCAACGGACTAGCGGGGGACCAAGAGACCCAGTACTTC; CDR3 protein: CATSNGLAGDQETQYF
clone size: many; V gene: TRBV4-1; D gene: TRBD1; J gene: TRBJ1-1; CDR3 DNA: TGCGCCAGCAGCCAAAAGGATGCCGGGACAGGGGGCGCTTTCTTT; CDR3 protein: CASSQKDAGTGGAFF
clone size: .; V gene: TRBV11-2; D gene: TRBD2; J gene: TRBJ2-2; CDR3 DNA: TGTGCCAGCAGCACTCCAATCCGAAAAGCGGGGGCCAGAACCGGGGAGCTGTTTTTT; CDR3 protein: CASSTPIRKAGARTGELFF
clone size: many; V gene: TRBV5-6; D gene: .; J gene: TRBJ2-5; CDR3 DNA: TGTGCCAGCAGGGACGTGGGCAACCAAGAGACCCAGTACTTC; CDR3 protein: CASRDVGNQETQYF
clone size: .; V gene: TRBV4-3; D gene: .; J gene: TRBJ1-5; CDR3 DNA: TGCGCCAGCAGCCAAGAGGGGCATCAGCCCCAGCATTTT; CDR3 protein: CASSQEGHQPQHF
clone size: many; V gene: TRBV20-1; D gene: TRBD2; J gene: TRBJ2-1; CDR3 DNA: TGCAGTGCAAGACTAGCGCGGGGCTCCTACAATGAGCAGTTCTTC; CDR3 protein: CSARLARGSYNEQFF
clone size: many; V gene: TRBV18; D gene: .; J gene: TRBJ2-5; CDR3 DNA: TGTGCCAGCTCACCTATCGATTCCCGCAGGGCTGAAGAGACCCAGTACTTC; CDR3 protein: CASSPIDSRRAEETQYF
clone size: few; V gene: TRBV5-6; D gene: .; J gene: TRBJ1-2; CDR3 DNA: TGTGCCAGCAGCCGGGCAGGGGCCCTATCCTATGGCTACACCTTC; CDR3 protein: CASSRAGALSYGYTF
clone size: many; V gene: TRBV20-1; D gene: .; J gene: TRBJ2-3; CDR3 DNA: TGCAGTGCTAGGGTGGCTAGCCAGGGGGGGGCAGATACGCAGTATTTT; CDR3 protein: CSARVASQGGADTQYF
clone size: many; V gene: TRBV4-2; D gene: TRBD2; J gene: TRBJ2-7; CDR3 DNA: TGTGCCGCCGGCCCTAGCGGGCAGGCCTACGAGCAGTACTTC; CDR3 protein: CAAGPSGQAYEQYF